One T cell receptor beta chain is described in this entry. This entry comes from a study of identical twins. Germline-derived CDR1 and CDR2 are MNHEY and SVGAGI. Unmatched junction bases numbered 4, after V lost 0 bases and J lost 5 bases. This CDR3 spans 15 amino acids. TCRdb redid the calling of the 5' RACE reads with MiXCR, one entry per CDR3 protein. The table has about 340,000 distinct CDR3 sequences, roughly an eighth seen once. The data also belong to a second study, concerning yellow fever vaccine responses in identical twins.

The chain has TRBV6-5 and TRBJ1-5, with TRBD1 identical over 7 bases. Sequenced: CD8+ T cells sorted from blood. The clonotype originates from a woman aged 18-29 years in good health. The CDR3 coding sequence is TGTGCCAGCAGTTACTCGGCAGGGGGATATCAGCCCCAGCATTTT. Translated, it gives CASSYSAGGYQPQHF.